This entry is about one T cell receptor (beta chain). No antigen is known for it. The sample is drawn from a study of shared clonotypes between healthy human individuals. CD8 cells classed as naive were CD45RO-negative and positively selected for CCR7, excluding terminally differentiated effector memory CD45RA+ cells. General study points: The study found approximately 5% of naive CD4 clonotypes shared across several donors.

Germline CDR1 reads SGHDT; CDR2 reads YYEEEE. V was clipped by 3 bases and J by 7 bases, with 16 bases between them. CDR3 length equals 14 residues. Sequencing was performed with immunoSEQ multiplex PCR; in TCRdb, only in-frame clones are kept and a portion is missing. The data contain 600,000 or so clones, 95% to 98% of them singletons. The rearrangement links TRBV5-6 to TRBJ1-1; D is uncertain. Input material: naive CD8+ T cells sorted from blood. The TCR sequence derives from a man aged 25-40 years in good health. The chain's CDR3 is CASSSLVGRVEAFF. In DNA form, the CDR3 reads TGTGCCAGCAGCTCTCTGGTAGGACGAGTTGAAGCTTTCTTT.